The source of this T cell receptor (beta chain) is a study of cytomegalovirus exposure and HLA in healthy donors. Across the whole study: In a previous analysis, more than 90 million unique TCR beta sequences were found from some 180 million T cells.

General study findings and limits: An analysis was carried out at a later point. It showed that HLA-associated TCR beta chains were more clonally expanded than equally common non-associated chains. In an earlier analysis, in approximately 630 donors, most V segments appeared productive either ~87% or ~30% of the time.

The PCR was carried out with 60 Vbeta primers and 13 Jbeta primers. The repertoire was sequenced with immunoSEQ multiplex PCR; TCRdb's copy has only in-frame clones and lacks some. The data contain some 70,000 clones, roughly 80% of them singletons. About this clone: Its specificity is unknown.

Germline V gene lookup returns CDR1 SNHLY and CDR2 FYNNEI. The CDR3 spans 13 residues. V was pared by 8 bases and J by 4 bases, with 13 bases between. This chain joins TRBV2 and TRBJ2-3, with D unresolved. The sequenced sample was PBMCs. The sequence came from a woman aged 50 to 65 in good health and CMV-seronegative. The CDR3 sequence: CASGAKSADTQYF. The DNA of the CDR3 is TGTGCCAGCGGTGCAAAGAGTGCAGATACGCAGTATTTT.